Listed below are T cell receptor beta chains from one sample, sequenced in a study of regulatory T cells in long-lasting Graves disease. MiXCR was run by TCRdb on the multiplex PCR reads, yielding one entry per CDR3 protein. The table has fewer than 500,000 distinct CDR3 sequences, roughly 16% seen once. These same data were also listed under a study on T cells in Graves' hyperthyroidism and ophthalmopathy.

The material sequenced was peripheral blood mononuclear cells (PBMCs), taken at new diagnosis, from a patient treated with antithyroid drugs. Receptor source: a man between 35 and 55 years old with Graves disease. The CDR3 runs from the conserved cysteine through the conserved F or W. Fields, in order: V gene, CDR3 length, J gene, D gene, clone size, CDR3 protein, CDR3 DNA. The D gene is left open where the match is weak. Clone size is given for some rows only: seen once, a few or many times, or a class if the clone is expanded.

v_gene: TRBV6-2/TRBV6-3
len: 12
j_gene: TRBJ2-1
d_gene: .
abundance: .
CDR3aa: CASSEVRREQFF
CDR3nt: TGTGCCAGCAGTGAAGTCAGACGTGAGCAGTTCTTC

v_gene: TRBV20-1
len: 11
j_gene: TRBJ2-7
d_gene: .
abundance: many
CDR3aa: CSALQGYEQYF
CDR3nt: TGCAGTGCCCTACAGGGCTACGAGCAGTACTTC

v_gene: TRBV11-2
len: 16
j_gene: TRBJ2-1
d_gene: TRBD1
abundance: many
CDR3aa: CASSFSGQGNANEQFF
CDR3nt: TGTGCCAGCAGCTTTTCAGGACAGGGTAACGCCAATGAGCAGTTCTTC

v_gene: TRBV11-2
len: 15
j_gene: TRBJ1-2
d_gene: TRBD1
abundance: few
CDR3aa: CASSLARDRERGYTF
CDR3nt: TGTGCCAGCAGCTTAGCACGGGACAGGGAGAGAGGCTACACCTTC

v_gene: TRBV15
len: 15
j_gene: TRBJ2-3
d_gene: .
abundance: many
CDR3aa: CATSRGGAVPDTQYF
CDR3nt: TGTGCCACCAGCAGAGGCGGAGCGGTGCCAGATACGCAGTATTTT

v_gene: TRBV12-3/TRBV12-4
len: 15
j_gene: TRBJ2-2
d_gene: .
abundance: many
CDR3aa: CASSFRESNTGELFF
CDR3nt: TGTGCCAGCAGTTTCCGGGAGTCGAACACCGGGGAGCTGTTTTTT

v_gene: TRBV28
len: 13
j_gene: TRBJ2-2
d_gene: .
abundance: .
CDR3aa: CASSTPSIGELFF
CDR3nt: TGTGCCAGCAGTACCCCTAGCATCGGGGAGCTGTTTTTT

v_gene: TRBV11-1
len: 16
j_gene: TRBJ1-1
d_gene: .
abundance: many
CDR3aa: CASSLGLGTWNTEAFF
CDR3nt: TGTGCCAGCAGCTTAGGGCTCGGGACCTGGAACACTGAAGCTTTCTTT

v_gene: TRBV25-1
len: 15
j_gene: TRBJ1-2
d_gene: .
abundance: .
CDR3aa: CASSESGSSNYGYTF
CDR3nt: TGTGCCAGCAGTGAATCGGGGTCGTCTAACTATGGCTACACCTTC

v_gene: TRBV28
len: 14
j_gene: TRBJ2-2
d_gene: .
abundance: many
CDR3aa: CASSLLGPTGELFF
CDR3nt: TGTGCCAGCAGCCTCCTGGGCCCTACCGGGGAGCTGTTTTTT

v_gene: TRBV6-1
len: 18
j_gene: TRBJ2-1
d_gene: TRBD2
abundance: many
CDR3aa: CASSEGFWTGGSYNEQFF
CDR3nt: TGTGCCAGCAGTGAAGGATTTTGGACGGGAGGTTCCTACAATGAGCAGTTCTTC

v_gene: TRBV7-9
len: 16
j_gene: TRBJ2-3
d_gene: TRBD1
abundance: many
CDR3aa: CASSATTGARGKTQYF
CDR3nt: TGTGCCAGCAGCGCGACGACAGGGGCCAGGGGTAAAACGCAGTATTTT

v_gene: TRBV27
len: 14
j_gene: TRBJ1-3
d_gene: .
abundance: .
CDR3aa: CASSFLGSGNTIYF
CDR3nt: TGTGCCAGCAGTTTTCTGGGTTCTGGAAACACCATATATTTT

v_gene: TRBV12-3/TRBV12-4
len: 16
j_gene: TRBJ1-1
d_gene: .
abundance: many
CDR3aa: CASSRTFGAMNTEAFF
CDR3nt: TGTGCCAGCAGCCGAACCTTCGGTGCAATGAACACTGAAGCTTTCTTT

v_gene: TRBV24-1
len: 17
j_gene: TRBJ2-7
d_gene: .
abundance: .
CDR3aa: CATSDLKAGPPAYEQYF
CDR3nt: TGTGCCACCAGTGATTTGAAGGCGGGACCACCGGCCTACGAGCAGTACTTC

v_gene: TRBV7-6
len: 14
j_gene: TRBJ2-7
d_gene: TRBD2
abundance: many
CDR3aa: CASSSVAGASEQYF
CDR3nt: TGTGCCAGCAGCTCCGTAGCGGGAGCCTCCGAGCAGTACTTC

v_gene: TRBV11-3
len: 12
j_gene: TRBJ1-2
d_gene: TRBD1
abundance: many
CDR3aa: CASSGRQGLYTF
CDR3nt: TGTGCCAGCAGCGGAAGACAGGGACTCTACACCTTC

v_gene: TRBV28
len: 14
j_gene: TRBJ2-7
d_gene: .
abundance: many
CDR3aa: CASSLPGVGYEQYF
CDR3nt: TGTGCCAGCAGTTTACCAGGGGTAGGCTACGAGCAGTACTTC

v_gene: TRBV12-3/TRBV12-4
len: 17
j_gene: TRBJ2-5
d_gene: TRBD1
abundance: .
CDR3aa: CASSGTGKRVPKETQYF
CDR3nt: TGTGCCAGCAGTGGGACAGGGAAAAGGGTCCCGAAAGAGACCCAGTACTTC

v_gene: TRBV10-3
len: 12
j_gene: TRBJ2-1
d_gene: .
abundance: .
CDR3aa: CAISEPVDEQFF
CDR3nt: TGTGCCATCAGTGAGCCCGTTGATGAGCAGTTCTTC

v_gene: TRBV7-3
len: 13
j_gene: TRBJ2-2
d_gene: .
abundance: once
CDR3aa: CASSFGLTGELLF
CDR3nt: TGTGCCAGCAGCTTCGGCCTGACCGGGGAGCTGCTTTTT

v_gene: TRBV6-2/TRBV6-3
len: 15
j_gene: TRBJ2-7
d_gene: TRBD1
abundance: .
CDR3aa: CASSWTGGIGYEQYF
CDR3nt: TGTGCCAGCAGTTGGACAGGGGGGATTGGATACGAGCAGTACTTC

v_gene: TRBV9
len: 15
j_gene: TRBJ2-7
d_gene: TRBD1
abundance: many
CDR3aa: CASSAWDRDVPEQYF
CDR3nt: TGTGCCAGCAGCGCCTGGGACAGGGATGTCCCCGAGCAGTACTTC

v_gene: TRBV7-2
len: 11
j_gene: TRBJ1-2
d_gene: .
abundance: few
CDR3aa: CASSPLNGYTF
CDR3nt: TGTGCCAGCAGCCCTTTGAATGGCTACACCTTC

v_gene: TRBV4-1
len: 16
j_gene: TRBJ2-3
d_gene: .
abundance: few
CDR3aa: CASSPPGGRSTDTQYF
CDR3nt: TGCGCCAGCAGCCCCCCGGGCGGGCGGAGCACAGATACGCAGTATTTT

v_gene: TRBV12-5
len: 18
j_gene: TRBJ2-1
d_gene: TRBD2
abundance: many
CDR3aa: CASGSPLSGRAERNEQFF
CDR3nt: TGTGCTAGTGGTTCCCCTTTGAGCGGGAGGGCCGAACGCAATGAGCAGTTCTTC

v_gene: TRBV11-2
len: 14
j_gene: TRBJ1-5
d_gene: .
abundance: many
CDR3aa: CASSPNTGNQPQHF
CDR3nt: TGTGCCAGCAGCCCCAACACGGGCAATCAGCCCCAGCATTTT

v_gene: TRBV7-3
len: 13
j_gene: TRBJ1-2
d_gene: .
abundance: few
CDR3aa: CASSRDGNDGYTF
CDR3nt: TGTGCCAGCAGCCGCGACGGAAACGATGGCTACACCTTC

v_gene: TRBV12-3/TRBV12-4
len: 15
j_gene: TRBJ2-1
d_gene: .
abundance: many
CDR3aa: CASSLARDSYNEQFF
CDR3nt: TGTGCCAGCAGTTTAGCGAGGGACTCCTACAATGAGCAGTTCTTC

v_gene: TRBV27
len: 15
j_gene: TRBJ2-7
d_gene: .
abundance: many
CDR3aa: CASSLLGGDTYEQYF
CDR3nt: TGTGCCAGCAGTTTATTGGGGGGCGATACCTACGAGCAGTACTTC

v_gene: TRBV5-1
len: 12
j_gene: TRBJ2-5
d_gene: .
abundance: once
CDR3aa: CASSRGLETQYF
CDR3nt: TGCGCCAGCAGTAGAGGTTTAGAGACCCAGTACTTC

v_gene: TRBV4-1
len: 16
j_gene: TRBJ1-6
d_gene: .
abundance: .
CDR3aa: CASSREAGDYNSPLHF
CDR3nt: TGCGCCAGCAGCCGGGAGGCAGGGGATTATAATTCACCCCTCCACTTT

v_gene: TRBV28
len: 13
j_gene: TRBJ2-2
d_gene: .
abundance: .
CDR3aa: CASTARRSGELFF
CDR3nt: TGTGCCAGCACCGCCCGCAGGTCCGGGGAGCTGTTTTTT

v_gene: TRBV12-3/TRBV12-4
len: 14
j_gene: TRBJ2-7
d_gene: TRBD1
abundance: many
CDR3aa: CASSSGQGPYEQYF
CDR3nt: TGTGCCAGCAGCTCGGGACAGGGGCCCTACGAGCAGTACTTC

v_gene: TRBV16
len: 16
j_gene: TRBJ1-5
d_gene: .
abundance: many
CDR3aa: CASSQSWSHSNQPQHF
CDR3nt: TGTGCCAGCAGCCAATCGTGGAGCCATAGCAATCAGCCCCAGCATTTT

v_gene: TRBV7-9
len: 14
j_gene: TRBJ1-4
d_gene: .
abundance: few
CDR3aa: CASRSTQDNEKLFF
CDR3nt: TGTGCCAGCAGATCGACTCAAGACAATGAAAAACTGTTTTTT

v_gene: TRBV28
len: 15
j_gene: TRBJ2-7
d_gene: .
abundance: many
CDR3aa: CASSQFTGGVYEQYF
CDR3nt: TGTGCCAGCAGCCAATTTACAGGGGGGGTGTACGAGCAGTACTTC

v_gene: TRBV7-2
len: 13
j_gene: TRBJ2-1
d_gene: TRBD1
abundance: many
CDR3aa: CASSQGQYNEQFF
CDR3nt: TGTGCCAGCAGCCAGGGACAGTACAATGAGCAGTTCTTC

v_gene: TRBV19
len: 15
j_gene: TRBJ1-5
d_gene: .
abundance: few
CDR3aa: CASSSPGISNQPQHF
CDR3nt: TGTGCCAGTAGTAGCCCGGGGATTAGCAATCAGCCCCAGCATTTT

v_gene: TRBV29-1
len: 13
j_gene: TRBJ1-2
d_gene: .
abundance: few
CDR3aa: CSVDLGRNYGYTF
CDR3nt: TGCAGCGTTGATTTAGGCAGAAACTATGGCTACACCTTC

v_gene: TRBV5-1
len: 15
j_gene: TRBJ2-7
d_gene: TRBD2
abundance: many
CDR3aa: CASSSTSGNSYEQYF
CDR3nt: TGCGCCAGCAGCTCGACTAGCGGGAACTCGTACGAGCAGTACTTC

v_gene: TRBV5-6
len: 13
j_gene: TRBJ1-2
d_gene: .
abundance: few
CDR3aa: CASSWPGRDGYTF
CDR3nt: TGTGCCAGCAGCTGGCCTGGGAGGGATGGCTACACCTTC

v_gene: TRBV19
len: 14
j_gene: TRBJ1-1
d_gene: .
abundance: few
CDR3aa: CASSIDTMNTEAFF
CDR3nt: TGTGCCAGTAGTATTGACACAATGAACACTGAAGCTTTCTTT

v_gene: TRBV20-1
len: 14
j_gene: TRBJ2-1
d_gene: TRBD2
abundance: many
CDR3aa: CSATAREWFNEQFF
CDR3nt: TGCAGTGCTACCGCGCGGGAGTGGTTCAATGAGCAGTTCTTC

v_gene: TRBV28
len: 13
j_gene: TRBJ2-3
d_gene: .
abundance: many
CDR3aa: CASSLVRGNTQYF
CDR3nt: TGTGCCAGCAGTTTAGTGAGGGGAAATACGCAGTATTTT

v_gene: TRBV24-1
len: 16
j_gene: TRBJ2-6
d_gene: .
abundance: .
CDR3aa: CATSGGRSSGANVLTF
CDR3nt: TGTGCCACCAGTGGCGGCAGGAGCTCTGGGGCCAACGTCCTGACTTTC

v_gene: TRBV6-1
len: 13
j_gene: TRBJ1-1
d_gene: TRBD1
abundance: .
CDR3aa: CASSELRGPEAFF
CDR3nt: TGTGCCAGCAGTGAATTGAGGGGGCCTGAAGCTTTCTTT

v_gene: TRBV15
len: 14
j_gene: TRBJ2-5
d_gene: .
abundance: many
CDR3aa: CATSSTGSTATQYF
CDR3nt: TGTGCCACCAGCAGTACGGGATCCACTGCGACCCAGTACTTC

v_gene: TRBV9
len: 14
j_gene: TRBJ1-6
d_gene: .
abundance: few
CDR3aa: CASSVATHNSPLHF
CDR3nt: TGTGCCAGCAGCGTAGCCACCCATAATTCACCCCTCCACTTT

v_gene: TRBV12-3/TRBV12-4
len: 15
j_gene: TRBJ1-5
d_gene: TRBD1
abundance: many
CDR3aa: CASSLTGGSNQPQHF
CDR3nt: TGTGCCAGCAGCTTGACAGGGGGTAGCAATCAGCCCCAGCATTTT

v_gene: TRBV10-2
len: 14
j_gene: TRBJ2-7
d_gene: .
abundance: .
CDR3aa: CASSELDPLYEQYF
CDR3nt: TGCGCCAGCAGTGAGCTGGACCCCCTTTACGAGCAGTACTTC

v_gene: TRBV28
len: 21
j_gene: TRBJ1-5
d_gene: .
abundance: many
CDR3aa: CASSLYVYRDKSPSRNQPQHF
CDR3nt: TGTGCCAGCAGTTTATATGTCTACCGGGACAAATCACCATCTCGGAATCAGCCCCAGCATTTT

v_gene: TRBV5-6
len: 14
j_gene: TRBJ2-7
d_gene: .
abundance: many
CDR3aa: CASSLATSTYEQYF
CDR3nt: TGTGCCAGCAGCTTGGCTACTAGCACCTACGAGCAGTACTTC

v_gene: TRBV7-3
len: 14
j_gene: TRBJ2-1
d_gene: .
abundance: many
CDR3aa: CASSRGKGDNEQFF
CDR3nt: TGTGCCAGCAGCAGAGGAAAAGGGGACAATGAGCAGTTCTTC

v_gene: TRBV12-3/TRBV12-4
len: 20
j_gene: TRBJ2-3
d_gene: TRBD2
abundance: many
CDR3aa: CASSLVGPGLAGVPRDTQYF
CDR3nt: TGTGCCAGCAGTTTAGTGGGTCCGGGACTAGCGGGAGTACCGCGGGATACGCAGTATTTT

v_gene: TRBV3-1
len: 16
j_gene: TRBJ2-7
d_gene: .
abundance: .
CDR3aa: CASSQTGDTPSYEQYF
CDR3nt: TGTGCCAGCAGCCAGACGGGGGACACCCCCTCCTACGAGCAGTACTTC

v_gene: TRBV5-1
len: 15
j_gene: TRBJ1-5
d_gene: .
abundance: many
CDR3aa: CASSLGGSGNQPQHF
CDR3nt: TGCGCCAGCAGCTTAGGGGGTTCCGGGAATCAGCCCCAGCATTTT

v_gene: TRBV29-1
len: 12
j_gene: TRBJ2-5
d_gene: TRBD1
abundance: .
CDR3aa: CSTGQGQETQYF
CDR3nt: TGCAGCACTGGACAGGGCCAAGAGACCCAGTACTTC